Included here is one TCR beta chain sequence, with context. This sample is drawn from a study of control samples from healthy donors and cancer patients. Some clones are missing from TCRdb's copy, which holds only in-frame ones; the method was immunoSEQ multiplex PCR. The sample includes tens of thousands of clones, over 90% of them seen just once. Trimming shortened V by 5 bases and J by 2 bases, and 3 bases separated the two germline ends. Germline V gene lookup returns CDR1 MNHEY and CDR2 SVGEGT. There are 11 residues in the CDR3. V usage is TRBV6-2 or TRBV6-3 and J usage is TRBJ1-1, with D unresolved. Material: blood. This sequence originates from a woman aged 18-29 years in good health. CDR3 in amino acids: CASSINTEAFF. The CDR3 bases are TGTGCCAGCAGTATAAACACTGAAGCTTTCTTT.